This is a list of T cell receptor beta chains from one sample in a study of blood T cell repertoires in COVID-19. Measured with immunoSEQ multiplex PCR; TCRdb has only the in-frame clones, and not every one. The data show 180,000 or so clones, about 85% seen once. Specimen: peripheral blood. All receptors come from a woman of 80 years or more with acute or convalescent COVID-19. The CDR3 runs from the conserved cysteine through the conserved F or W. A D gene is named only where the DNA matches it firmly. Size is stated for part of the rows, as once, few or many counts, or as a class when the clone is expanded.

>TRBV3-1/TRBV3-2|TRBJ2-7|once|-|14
CASSHPGGSYEQYF
TGTGCCAGCAGCCATCCAGGGGGGTCCTACGAGCAGTACTTC
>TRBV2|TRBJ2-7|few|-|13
CASTLGAEYEQYF
TGTGCCAGCACCTTGGGGGCCGAGTACGAGCAGTACTTC
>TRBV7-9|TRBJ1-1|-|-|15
CASSFRTGWDTEAFF
TGTGCCAGCAGCTTTAGAACAGGGTGGGACACTGAAGCTTTCTTT
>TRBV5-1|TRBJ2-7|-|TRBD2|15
CASSTTSGISYEQYF
TGCGCCAGCAGCACGACTAGCGGGATTTCCTACGAGCAGTACTTC
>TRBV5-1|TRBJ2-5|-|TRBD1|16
CASSSMGQGEGETQYF
TGCGCCAGCAGCTCGATGGGACAGGGGGAGGGGGAGACCCAGTACTTC
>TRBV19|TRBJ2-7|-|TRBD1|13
CASSRQGLGEQYF
TGTGCCAGTAGTCGACAGGGGTTGGGGGAGCAGTACTTC
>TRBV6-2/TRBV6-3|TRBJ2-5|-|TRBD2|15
CASSRTSGGAGTQYF
TGTGCCAGCAGCCGGACTAGCGGGGGGGCCGGGACCCAGTACTTC
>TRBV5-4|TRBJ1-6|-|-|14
CASSQREVGSPLHF
TGTGCCAGCAGCCAGAGGGAGGTGGGTTCACCCCTCCACTTT
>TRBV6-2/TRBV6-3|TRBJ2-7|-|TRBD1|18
CASSQGVHVGTGSGEQYF
TGTGCCAGCAGTCAGGGAGTCCACGTTGGGACAGGGTCTGGCGAGCAGTACTTC
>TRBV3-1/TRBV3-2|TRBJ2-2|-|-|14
CASSQESGIGELFF
TGTGCCAGCAGCCAAGAATCCGGGATCGGGGAGCTGTTTTTT
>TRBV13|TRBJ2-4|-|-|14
CASSSAEAKNIQYF
TGTGCCAGCAGCTCCGCCGAGGCCAAAAACATTCAGTACTTC
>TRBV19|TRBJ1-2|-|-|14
CASTPREANYGYTF
TGTGCCAGTACCCCCAGGGAAGCTAACTATGGCTACACCTTC
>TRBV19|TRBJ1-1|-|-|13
CASSVQGNTEAFF
TGTGCCAGTAGTGTACAGGGAAACACTGAAGCTTTCTTT
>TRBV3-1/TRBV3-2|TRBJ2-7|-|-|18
CASSLLGLAREGANEQYF
TGTGCCAGCAGCCTGCTGGGGCTAGCGCGAGAGGGGGCCAACGAGCAGTACTTC
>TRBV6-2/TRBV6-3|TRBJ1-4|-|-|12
CASSNRNEKLFF
TGTGCCAGCAGTAACAGGAACGAAAAACTGTTTTTT
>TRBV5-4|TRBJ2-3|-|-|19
CASSFRDITPVQGTDTQYF
TGTGCCAGCAGCTTCCGGGACATAACTCCTGTACAAGGCACAGATACGCAGTATTTT
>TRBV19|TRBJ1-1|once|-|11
CASSWRTEAFF
TGTGCCAGTAGCTGGAGGACTGAAGCTTTCTTT
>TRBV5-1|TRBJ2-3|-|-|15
CASSLGREGTDTQYF
TGCGCCAGCAGTCTTGGCAGGGAAGGAACAGATACGCAGTATTTT
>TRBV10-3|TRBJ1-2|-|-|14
CAISELGGRYGYTF
TGTGCCATCAGTGAGCTAGGGGGAAGGTATGGCTACACCTTC
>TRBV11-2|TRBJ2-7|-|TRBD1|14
CASSLGDRAYEQYF
TGTGCCAGCAGCTTAGGGGACAGGGCCTACGAGCAGTACTTC
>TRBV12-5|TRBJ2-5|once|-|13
CASALGGAETQYF
TGTGCTAGTGCCCTGGGGGGGGCAGAGACCCAGTACTTC
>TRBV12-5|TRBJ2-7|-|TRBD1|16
CASGLVQGARSYEQYF
TGTGCTAGTGGTTTGGTACAGGGGGCGCGATCCTACGAGCAGTACTTC
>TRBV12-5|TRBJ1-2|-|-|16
CASGLVVTGNLYGYTF
TGTGCTAGTGGTTTGGTAGTAACCGGGAACCTCTATGGCTACACCTTC
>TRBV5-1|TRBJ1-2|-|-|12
CASKLQGSGYTF
TGCGCCAGCAAATTACAGGGCAGTGGCTACACCTTC
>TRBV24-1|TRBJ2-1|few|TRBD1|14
CATSDLDRGLGQFF
TGTGCCACCAGTGATTTGGACAGGGGGCTCGGGCAGTTCTTC
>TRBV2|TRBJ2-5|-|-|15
CATTRGDSNQETQYF
TGTGCCACAACAAGGGGCGATTCGAACCAAGAGACCCAGTACTTC
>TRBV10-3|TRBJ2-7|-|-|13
CAITGGEVHEQYF
TGTGCCATCACCGGGGGAGAGGTCCACGAGCAGTACTTC
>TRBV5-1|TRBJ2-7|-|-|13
CASSNDGSFEQYF
TGCGCCAGCAGCAACGATGGGAGTTTCGAGCAGTACTTC
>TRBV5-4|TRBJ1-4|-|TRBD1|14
CASSLQGAGEKLFF
TGTGCCAGCAGCCTACAGGGGGCTGGCGAAAAACTGTTTTTT
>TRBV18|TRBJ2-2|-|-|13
CASSPDSTGELFF
TGTGCCAGCTCACCAGACAGCACCGGGGAGCTGTTTTTT
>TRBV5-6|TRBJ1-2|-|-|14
CASSLESGAYGYTF
TGTGCCAGCAGCTTGGAGAGCGGGGCCTATGGCTACACCTTC
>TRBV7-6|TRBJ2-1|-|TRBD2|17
CASSPVLTSGGAHEQFF
TGTGCCAGCAGCCCCGTCCTGACTAGCGGGGGGGCCCATGAGCAGTTCTTC
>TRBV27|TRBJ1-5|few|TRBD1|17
CASSPWAGGGYNQPQHF
TGTGCCAGCAGTCCCTGGGCAGGGGGCGGATACAATCAGCCCCAGCATTTT
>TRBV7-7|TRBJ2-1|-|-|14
CASSLGANYNEQFF
TGTGCCAGCAGCTTAGGGGCTAATTACAATGAGCAGTTCTTC
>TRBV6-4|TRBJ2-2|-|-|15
CASSDSSGNTGELFF
TGTGCCAGCAGTGACTCGTCCGGGAACACCGGGGAGCTGTTTTTT
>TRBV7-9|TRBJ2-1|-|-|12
CASSLEAWEQFF
TGTGCCAGCAGCTTAGAAGCCTGGGAGCAGTTCTTC
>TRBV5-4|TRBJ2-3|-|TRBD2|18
CASSSTGLAGFHTDTQYF
TGTGCCAGCAGCTCAACGGGACTAGCGGGGTTCCACACAGATACGCAGTATTTT
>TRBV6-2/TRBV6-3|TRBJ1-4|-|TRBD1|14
CASSSGQSNEKLFF
TGTGCCAGCAGTTCGGGACAGTCTAATGAAAAACTGTTTTTT
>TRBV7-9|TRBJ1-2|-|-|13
CASSQNRGDGYTF
TGTGCCAGCAGCCAGAACCGGGGGGATGGCTACACCTTC
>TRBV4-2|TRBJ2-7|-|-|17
CASSPSIEAGTTYEQYF
TGTGCCAGCAGCCCATCAATTGAAGCGGGTACCACCTACGAGCAGTACTTC
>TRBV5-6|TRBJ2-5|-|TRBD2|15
CASSAFRGEWETQYF
TGTGCCAGCAGCGCATTTCGGGGGGAGTGGGAGACCCAGTACTTC
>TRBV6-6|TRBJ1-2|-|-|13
CASSPGQHYGYTF
TGTGCCAGCAGCCCCGGACAGCACTATGGCTACACCTTC